The present entry profiles one T cell receptor (beta chain) with its context. Its antigen is unknown. This specimen belongs to a study of cytomegalovirus exposure and HLA in healthy donors. The CDR3 covers 15 residues. Germline V gene lookup returns CDR1 MNHEY and CDR2 SMNVEV (reference sequence). V gave up 3 bases and J gave up 3 bases; unmatched junction bases: 5. Overall study results and limits: In a later analysis, TCR beta V- and J-gene trimming was associated with a missense DCLRE1C variant. Donor immune exposure was known only as CMV serostatus.

PCR primers comprised 60 Vbeta and 13 Jbeta primers. Profiling relied on immunoSEQ multiplex PCR, and the TCRdb table lists in-frame clones only, not all of them. Counted here are 120,000 or so clones, about four fifths occurring once; the ten biggest clones make up under 2%. This chain links TRBV27 with TRBJ1-5, with 7 bases lining up with TRBD1. The sequence came from a man aged 18 to 35 in good health and CMV-seronegative. The sequencing input was PBMCs. The CDR3 region has the DNA TGTGCCAGCAGTTTGGGAACAGGGGCCAATCAGCCCCAGCATTTT. Amino acid sequence: CASSLGTGANQPQHF.